The rows below give T cell receptor beta chains drawn from one sample of a study of CD8+ T cells in alopecia areata. Sequencing was performed with immunoSEQ multiplex PCR; in TCRdb, only in-frame clones are kept and a portion is missing. The sample gives 150,000 or so clones, 67% of which show up once; about 10% is in the top ten. The sequenced sample was CD8+ T cells sorted from blood, obtained at week 0. The receptors were sampled from a human donor with alopecia areata. Both conserved end residues are trimmed from each CDR3. Fields, in order: CDR3 protein, V gene.

CDR3 protein: ASSSPPQEQY; V gene: TRBV27
CDR3 protein: ASSFSVGGNEQY; V gene: TRBV5-1
CDR3 protein: SAVGSSDEAF; V gene: TRBV29-1
CDR3 protein: SVPGHRGVETQY; V gene: TRBV29-1
CDR3 protein: SAMGDRGNEQY; V gene: TRBV29-1
CDR3 protein: ASSLGSGTYEQY; V gene: TRBV5-6
CDR3 protein: ASSVEAGWGTQY; V gene: TRBV9
CDR3 protein: ASSYRDQAF; V gene: TRBV5-6
CDR3 protein: ASSRSAELY; V gene: TRBV4-1
CDR3 protein: ASSQGEGEQY; V gene: TRBV4-2
CDR3 protein: ASSLVGRETQY; V gene: TRBV19
CDR3 protein: ASSFGGLSYNEQF; V gene: TRBV5-1
CDR3 protein: ASSQAQRVSTDTQY; V gene: TRBV4-1
CDR3 protein: ASIDRRVNTEAF; V gene: TRBV2
CDR3 protein: ASVRGTEKLF; V gene: TRBV6-4
CDR3 protein: ASRRVYEQY; V gene: TRBV6-5
CDR3 protein: ASSVALGTESEAF; V gene: TRBV9
CDR3 protein: ASSYLADLGNTIY; V gene: TRBV6-6
CDR3 protein: ASSLSGELF; V gene: TRBV5-1
CDR3 protein: ASSVVISGGLSYNEQF; V gene: TRBV9
CDR3 protein: SVEPAGQGTYEQY; V gene: TRBV29-1
CDR3 protein: ASTTTSGGLNTGELF; V gene: TRBV5-6
CDR3 protein: ASSQDWDSYNEQF; V gene: TRBV4-1
CDR3 protein: SADPKIRNTEAF; V gene: TRBV29-1
CDR3 protein: ASSYRYEQY; V gene: TRBV27
CDR3 protein: ATRGGESQPQH; V gene: TRBV15
CDR3 protein: ASSSKQGARTEAF; V gene: TRBV5-1
CDR3 protein: ASTSGTVSYNEQF; V gene: TRBV9